This TCR gamma chain was retrieved from a study of gamma delta lymphoproliferative disorders and STAT genes. This clone qualifies as large (0.1 to 1%). Trimming at V came to 0 bases and at J to 1 base, leaving 9 bases not matched to a gene. Germline CDR1 EGSNGY, CDR2 YDSYNSKV. The CDR3 is 16 residues long. Genomic DNA from isolated PBMCs served as the sequencing template. TCRdb re-identified clones in the multiplex PCR reads via CATT. The data show more than 900 gamma-chain clones, approximately 20% seen once. This receptor was obtained from a human donor in good health. The chain is built from TRGV2 and TRGJ1 or TRGJ2. The J gene comes from matching the DNA to germline here; TCRdb lacks it. Material for sequencing was blood. CDR3 bases: TGTGCCACCTGGGACGGGCCTTCATATAATTATTATAAGAAACTCTTT. Translated, it gives CATWDGPSYNYYKKLF.